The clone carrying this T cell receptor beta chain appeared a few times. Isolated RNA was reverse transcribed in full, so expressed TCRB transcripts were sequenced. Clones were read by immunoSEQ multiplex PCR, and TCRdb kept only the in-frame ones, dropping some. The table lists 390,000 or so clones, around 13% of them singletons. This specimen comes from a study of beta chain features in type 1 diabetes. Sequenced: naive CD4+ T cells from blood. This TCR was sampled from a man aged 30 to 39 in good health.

CDR3 sequence (DNA): TGCGCCAGCAGCTCGTCCGGGACAGGTCGCTTTGATGAGCAGTTCTTC. Its translation: CASSSSGTGRFDEQFF. J is TRBJ2-1 and V is TRBV5-1; 8 bases are shared with TRBD1. V was pared by 3 bases and J by 8 bases, with 13 bases of the junction left unmatched. This CDR3 is 16 amino acids long. Germline loops: CDR1 SGHRS, CDR2 YFSETQ.